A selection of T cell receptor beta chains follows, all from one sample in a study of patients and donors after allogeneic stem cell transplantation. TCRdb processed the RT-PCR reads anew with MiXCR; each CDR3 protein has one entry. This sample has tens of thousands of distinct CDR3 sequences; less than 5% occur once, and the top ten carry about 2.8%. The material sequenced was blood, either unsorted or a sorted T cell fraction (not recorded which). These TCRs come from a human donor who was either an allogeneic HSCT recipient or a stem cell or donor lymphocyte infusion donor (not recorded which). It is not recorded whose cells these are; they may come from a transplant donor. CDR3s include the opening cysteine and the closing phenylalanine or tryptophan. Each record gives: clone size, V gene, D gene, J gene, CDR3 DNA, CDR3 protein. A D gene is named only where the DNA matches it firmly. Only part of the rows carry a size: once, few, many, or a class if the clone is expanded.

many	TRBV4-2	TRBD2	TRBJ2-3	TGTGCCAGCAGCCGGACGACGGGGGGGCCAGATACGCAGTATTTT	CASSRTTGGPDTQYF
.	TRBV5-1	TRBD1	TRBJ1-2	TGCGCCAGCGGCTTGGGACAGGGGGCAAGCTATGGCTACACCTTC	CASGLGQGASYGYTF
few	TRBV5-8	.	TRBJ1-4	TGTGCCAGCAGCGGTGGGTCTACCGGTGAAAAACTGTTTTTT	CASSGGSTGEKLFF
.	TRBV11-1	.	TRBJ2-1	TGTGCCAGCAGCTTATATTCCGGAAGGGGTTCCAGTAACGACAATGAGCAGTTCTTC	CASSLYSGRGSSNDNEQFF
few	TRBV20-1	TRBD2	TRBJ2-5	TGCAGTGCCGAGAGGTCTAGCGGGAACCAAGAGACCCAGTACTTC	CSAERSSGNQETQYF
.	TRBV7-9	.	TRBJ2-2	TGTGCCAGCAGCCCCCCAGGGTGGACCGGGGAGCTGTTTTTT	CASSPPGWTGELFF
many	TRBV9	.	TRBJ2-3	TGTGCCAGCAGCGTAGAACGGGACCCGATTACGCAGTATTTT	CASSVERDPITQYF
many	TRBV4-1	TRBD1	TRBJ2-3	TGCGCCAGCAGCCAAGGGAGACAGGGGGGCGCAGATACGCAGTATTTT	CASSQGRQGGADTQYF
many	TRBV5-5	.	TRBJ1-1	TGTGCCAGCAGCCCAGACCGATGGGGTGAAGCTTTCTTT	CASSPDRWGEAFF
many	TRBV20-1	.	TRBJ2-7	TGCAGTGCTAGAGAGCGCTACGAGCAGTACTTC	CSARERYEQYF
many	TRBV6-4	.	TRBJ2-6	TGTGCCAGCAGTGACGAAGGGGGCTCTGGGGCCAACGTCCTGACTTTC	CASSDEGGSGANVLTF
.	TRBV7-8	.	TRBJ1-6	TGTGCCAGCAGCTTGTTACCCAGGGGAAATTCACCCCTCCACTTT	CASSLLPRGNSPLHF
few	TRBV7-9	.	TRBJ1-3	TGTGCCAGCAGCCCACCCGACCGGAGCTCTGGAAACACCATATATTTT	CASSPPDRSSGNTIYF
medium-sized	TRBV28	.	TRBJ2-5	TGTGCCAGCAGTCACAGGGAGGAGACCCAGTACTTC	CASSHREETQYF
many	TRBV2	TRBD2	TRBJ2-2	TGTGCCAGCAGGGGGGGGGACCAAGGGACCGGGGAGCTGTTTTTT	CASRGGDQGTGELFF
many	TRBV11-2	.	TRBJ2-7	TGTGCCAGCAGCTTAGATATGGGGGACGAGCAGTACTTC	CASSLDMGDEQYF
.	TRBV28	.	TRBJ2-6	TGTGCCAGCACCCTAGCTTCCGGGGCCAACGTCCTGACTTTC	CASTLASGANVLTF
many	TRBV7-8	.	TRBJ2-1	TGTGCCAGCAGCTCTACCCTGGGGCTGGGCCGGGGGCTACTCAATGAGCAGTTCTTC	CASSSTLGLGRGLLNEQFF
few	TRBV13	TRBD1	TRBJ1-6	TGTGCCAGCAGCCGAGACAGGGGGCGAAGATCACCCCTCCACTTT	CASSRDRGRRSPLHF
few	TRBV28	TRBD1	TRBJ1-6	TGTGCCAGCAGGAAAGAGGGGACAGCTTATTCACCCCTCCACTTT	CASRKEGTAYSPLHF
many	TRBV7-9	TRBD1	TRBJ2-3	TGTGCCAGCAGCGGTATAACAGGGGTCTCAGATACGCAGTATTTT	CASSGITGVSDTQYF
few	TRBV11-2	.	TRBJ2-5	TGTGCCAGCAGCTGGGGTCGGGCAGGAGAAGAGACCCAGTACTTC	CASSWGRAGEETQYF
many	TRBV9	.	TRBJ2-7	TGTGCCAGCAGCGTAGAAGGGGGGGCCTACGAGCAGTACTTC	CASSVEGGAYEQYF
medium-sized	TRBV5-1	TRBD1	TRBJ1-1	TGCGCCAGCAGATCCGGGACAGGGTACCCTGAAGCTTTCTTT	CASRSGTGYPEAFF
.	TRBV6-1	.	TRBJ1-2	TGTGCCAGCAGCCCATACTCACAGGCCTCGAACTATGGCTACACCTTC	CASSPYSQASNYGYTF
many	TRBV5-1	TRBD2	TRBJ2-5	TGCGCCAGCACTACTAGCGGGAGAGGAGAGACCCAGTACTTC	CASTTSGRGETQYF
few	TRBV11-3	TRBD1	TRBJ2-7	TGTGCCAGCAGCGGGACAGGGGCTCAGTACTTC	CASSGTGAQYF
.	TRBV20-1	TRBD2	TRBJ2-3	TGCAGTGCTAGGGACGGGGCGGGGGGGATCACAGATACGCAGTATTTT	CSARDGAGGITDTQYF
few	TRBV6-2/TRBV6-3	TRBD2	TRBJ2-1	TGTGCCAGCAGTTCCCAGGGACTAGCGGTATACAATGAGCAGTTCTTC	CASSSQGLAVYNEQFF
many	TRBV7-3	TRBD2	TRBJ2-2	TGTGCCAGCAGCTTGATGCGACTAGCCAACACCGGGGAGCTGTTTTTT	CASSLMRLANTGELFF
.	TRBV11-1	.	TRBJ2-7	TGTGCCAGCAGTCCGCGTGCGGGGTTCCCCTACGAGCAGTACTTC	CASSPRAGFPYEQYF
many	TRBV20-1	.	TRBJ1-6	TGCAGTGCAGAGGAAGACCGGAGGGGTAATTCACCCCTCCACTTT	CSAEEDRRGNSPLHF